Each of the 25 T cell receptor beta chains below was sequenced from the same sample in a study of cytomegalovirus exposure and HLA in healthy donors. The PCR contained 60 Vbeta and 13 Jbeta primers. Sequenced by immunoSEQ multiplex PCR; TCRdb stores in-frame clones only, minus some. The sample gives roughly 120,000 clones, 81% of which show up once; about 3.9% is in the top ten. What was sequenced was PBMCs. These receptors were taken from a woman aged 30 to 39 in good health and CMV-seronegative.

The gene calls are TRBV7-9 and TRBJ2-7; 9 bases fit TRBD1. Looked up from germline, CDR1 is SEHNR and CDR2 is FQNEAQ (reference sequence). V was clipped by 4 bases and J by 4 bases; unmatched bases: 5. This CDR3 is built from 14 residues. CDR3 residues: CASSSRGQGYEQYF. DNA of the CDR3: TGTGCCAGCAGCTCACGCGGACAGGGGTACGAGCAGTACTTC.

V is TRBV30 and J is TRBJ2-1; D remains ambiguous. V was pared by 0 bases and J by 6 bases, with 9 bases between. Germline CDR1 is GTSNPN and CDR2 is SVGIG (reference sequence). The CDR3 totals 13 residues. CDR3 in amino acids: CAWSVTSFNEQFF. For the CDR3, the DNA is TGTGCCTGGAGTGTAACCAGTTTCAATGAGCAGTTCTTC.

This chain joins TRBV27 and TRBJ2-7; TRBD2 aligns across 14 bases. The ends lost 4 bases at V and 8 bases at J; junction bases unmatched: 10. In germline, CDR1 is MNHEY, CDR2 SMNVEV (reference sequence). CDR3 length equals 16 residues. CDR3 nucleotides: TGTGCCAGCAGTTCCCGGACGGGACTAGCGGGAGTTCAGCAGTACTTC. Its protein is CASSSRTGLAGVQQYF.

The chain joins TRBV10-2 to TRBJ2-7; 7 bases map to TRBD1. Germline V lookup: CDR1 WSHSY, CDR2 SAAADI. Trimming at V came to 6 bases and at J to 3 bases, leaving 8 bases not matched to a gene. This CDR3 has 14 amino acids. The chain's CDR3 is CASSKPGGLYEQYF. CDR3 nucleotides: TGCGCCAGCAGCAAACCAGGGGGTCTCTACGAGCAGTACTTC.

The CDR3 sequence: CASQRTSGRSEQYF. In DNA form, the CDR3 reads TGTGCCAGCCAGAGGACTAGCGGACGGAGCGAGCAGTACTTC. The chain recombines TRBV11-2 with TRBJ2-5; 10 bases fit TRBD2. The J call is doubtful: the DNA matches TRBJ2-7 better. The germline V gene encodes CDR1 SGHAT and CDR2 FQNNGV. CDR3 length: 14 residues.

This clone occurred a few times. J is TRBJ2-7 and V is TRBV9; 9 bases are shared with TRBD1. The CDR3 contains 17 residues. Trimming took 0 bases from V and 5 from J; bases not matched to a gene: 12. Per the germline V gene, CDR1 is SGDLS and CDR2 is YYNGEE. The CDR3 loop is CASSVDPGTGILHEQYF. CDR3 nucleotides: TGTGCCAGCAGCGTAGACCCCGGGACAGGGATACTACACGAGCAGTACTTC.

Only one count was recorded for this clone. V usage is TRBV27 and J usage is TRBJ2-3; maybe TRBD2 (6 bases). The CDR3 runs 15 residues. Trimming took 7 bases from V and 2 from J, leaving 16 bases between them. Per germline, CDR1 MNHEY and CDR2 SMNVEV (reference sequence). The CDR3, as DNA: TGTGCCAGCACCTCCCTAGCGACCTACACAGATACGCAGTATTTT. It is translated as CASTSLATYTDTQYF.

V and J are TRBV19 and TRBJ2-7; 9 bases match TRBD2. The CDR3 totals 15 residues. Germline V gene data show CDR1 as LNHDA and CDR2 as SQIVND (reference sequence). V gave up 5 bases and J gave up 0 bases; unmatched junction bases: 5. The chain's CDR3 is CASSLRTSVSYEQYF. CDR3 nucleotides: TGTGCCAGTAGTCTACGGACTAGCGTCTCCTACGAGCAGTACTTC.

The rearrangement joins TRBV19 to TRBJ2-1, with 10 bases identical to TRBD2. Germline CDR1 reads LNHDA; CDR2 reads SQIVND (reference sequence). V dropped 6 bases and J dropped 7; count of bases not matched to a gene: 6. The CDR3 extends over 14 amino acids. The CDR3 nucleotides are TGTGCCAGTAGCGTAGCGGGAGGAAAAAATGAGCAGTTCTTC. This gives the protein CASSVAGGKNEQFF.

This sequence joins TRBV15 and TRBJ2-7; 8 bases are shared with TRBD1. The CDR3 has 16 residues. V was pared by 0 bases and J by 5 bases, with 9 bases of the junction left unmatched. Per germline, CDR1 LNHNV and CDR2 YYDKDF (reference sequence). Here the CDR3 reads CATSREKGTGIDEQYF. The CDR3 coding sequence is TGTGCCACCAGCAGAGAGAAGGGGACAGGAATTGACGAGCAGTACTTC.

V gene TRBV7-3 combines with J gene TRBJ2-1, with 11 bases that match TRBD2. The germline gives CDR1 SGHTA, CDR2 FQGTGA. The CDR3 contains 14 residues. Trimming cost V 5 bases and J 7 bases; bases outside gene matches: 4. The CDR3 DNA reads as TGTGCCAGCAGCCCTACTAGCGGGAGTAATGAGCAGTTCTTC. Translated: CASSPTSGSNEQFF.

This clone has a single count. The chain recombines TRBV7-9 with TRBJ2-7; TRBD1 agrees at 7 bases. J lost 2 bases, V lost 4 bases, and 5 bases had no gene match. The germline gives CDR1 SEHNR, CDR2 FQNEAQ (reference sequence). CDR3 size: 14 residues. In nucleotides, the CDR3 is TGTGCCAGCAGCTCCGTAGGGACAGCCTACGAGCAGTACTTC. As protein: CASSSVGTAYEQYF.

The CDR3 nucleotides are TGTGCCAGCGGGCAAACATCCACTGAAGCTTTCTTT. As protein: CASGQTSTEAFF. The chain employs TRBV11-2 and TRBJ1-1; no reliable D call. The CDR3 extends over 12 amino acids. Per the germline V gene, CDR1 is SGHAT and CDR2 is FQNNGV. Trimming removed 8 bases from V and 4 bases from J, with 11 bases in between.

This chain links TRBV7-6 with TRBJ2-1, with a tentative D call TRBD2 (5 bases). V gave up 5 bases and J gave up 8 bases, with 22 bases separating them. CDR1 and CDR2 from the germline V gene are SGHVS and FNYEAQ. CDR3 length: 16 residues. CDR3 sequence: CASSGGSGRGGDEQFF. CDR3 sequence (DNA): TGTGCCAGCAGCGGAGGCTCCGGACGCGGAGGTGATGAGCAGTTCTTC. Based on the CDR3 plus reference TRBV7-6 and TRBJ2-1, the full variable domain is GAGVSQSPRYKVTKRGQDVALRCDPISGHVSLYWYRQALGQGPEFLTYFNYEAQQDKSGLPNDRFSAERPEGSISTLTIQRTEQRDSAMYRCASSGGSGRGGDEQFFGPGTRLTVL.

The chain links TRBV7-9 to TRBJ2-3; tentatively, D is TRBD2 (7 bases). V was trimmed by 8 bases and J by 0 bases, leaving 12 bases between them. The CDR3 extends over 14 amino acids. Germline V gene sequence: CDR1 SEHNR, CDR2 FQNEAQ (reference sequence). CDR3 DNA sequence: TGTGCCAGCTTGAGGGGGGGTAGCACAGATACGCAGTATTTT. It encodes CASLRGGSTDTQYF.

The chain employs TRBV7-9 and TRBJ2-7, with 10 bases fitting TRBD1. J gave up 4 bases and V 5 bases, and 5 bases lay outside the gene matches. CDR3 length: 14 residues. The germline V gene has CDR1 SEHNR and CDR2 FQNEAQ (reference sequence). CDR3 amino acids: CASSVGTGAYEQYF. The CDR3 DNA reads as TGTGCCAGCAGCGTCGGGACAGGGGCTTACGAGCAGTACTTC.

The chain recombines TRBV27 with TRBJ2-7; D gene uncertain. The germline V gene encodes CDR1 MNHEY and CDR2 SMNVEV (reference sequence). The CDR3 totals 15 residues. Trimming cost V 0 bases and J 4 bases, with 13 bases left between them. The CDR3 loop is CASSLSSPPTYEQYF. Written as DNA, the CDR3 is TGTGCCAGCAGTTTATCTAGTCCACCTACGTACGAGCAGTACTTC.

The V call is TRBV20-1, the J call TRBJ1-1, with D unclear. This CDR3 spans 11 amino acids. V was pared by 7 bases and J by 6 bases, with 12 bases between. CDR1 is DFQATT and CDR2 is SNEGSKA in the germline V gene (reference sequence). The CDR3 loop is CSGYIIPEAFF. The CDR3 nucleotides read TGCAGTGGTTATATAATCCCTGAAGCTTTCTTT.

CDR3 sequence (DNA): TGCGCCAGCAGCCGAGACAGGTACTCCTACGAGCAGTACTTC. Its translation: CASSRDRYSYEQYF. The chain is built from TRBV5-1 and TRBJ2-7; tentative D call: TRBD1 (6 bases). Trimming removed 4 bases from V and 0 bases from J, with 11 bases in between. CDR3 length: 14 amino acids. Germline V gives CDR1 SGHRS, CDR2 YFSETQ.

V is TRBV25-1 and J is TRBJ2-3; 7 bases agree with TRBD2. Germline CDR1 is MGHDK and CDR2 is SYGVNS. V dropped 7 bases and J dropped 1; count of bases not matched to a gene: 2. There are 13 residues in the CDR3. The CDR3 protein is CASTLAGTDTQYF. In DNA form, the CDR3 reads TGTGCCAGCACGCTAGCGGGCACAGATACGCAGTATTTT. Using reference TRBV25-1 and TRBJ2-3 for the parts outside the CDR3, the full variable domain is EADIYQTPRYLVIGTGKKITLECSQTMGHDKMYWYQQDPGMELHLIHYSYGVNSTEKGDLSSESTVSRIRTEHFPLTLESARPSHTSQYLCASTLAGTDTQYFGPGTRLTVL.

The V call is TRBV27, the J call TRBJ1-2; the match to TRBD1 covers 10 bases. CDR1 and CDR2 (germline): MNHEY, SMNVEV (reference sequence). This CDR3 comprises 14 residues. V was clipped by 6 bases and J by 7 bases; unmatched bases: 8. CDR3 amino acids: CASRTTGGIGGYTF. CDR3 coding DNA: TGTGCCAGCAGGACGACAGGGGGCATAGGTGGCTACACCTTC.

The DNA for the CDR3 is TGTGCCAGCAGTTACGTAGGACTAGCTAGCAATGAGCAGTTCTTC. This gives the protein CASSYVGLASNEQFF. This sequence joins TRBV6-5 and TRBJ2-1; 8 nucleotides match TRBD2. V gave up 2 bases and J gave up 6 bases; unmatched junction bases: 6. Germline CDR1 is MNHEY and CDR2 is SVGAGI. The CDR3 has 15 residues.

The V and J genes are TRBV9 and TRBJ2-2, with TRBD2 matching 9 bases. Unmatched junction bases numbered 12, after V lost 3 bases and J lost 0 bases. The CDR3 extends over 19 amino acids. The V gene's germline CDR1 is SGDLS and CDR2 YYNGEE. CDR3 loop: CASSDKRIAGAPNTGELFF. CDR3 in DNA: TGTGCCAGCAGCGACAAGAGGATAGCGGGAGCTCCGAACACCGGGGAGCTGTTTTTT.

This clone appeared a few times. This sequence joins TRBV5-6 and TRBJ2-7, with 9 bases that match TRBD1. V shed 4 bases and J 5 bases; nucleotides not matched to a gene: 13. There are 16 residues in the CDR3. Per germline, CDR1 SGHDT and CDR2 YYEEEE. The CDR3 loop reads CASSVRPGQGSHEQYF. The CDR3 DNA reads as TGTGCCAGCAGCGTCCGTCCGGGACAGGGTTCCCACGAGCAGTACTTC.

This sequence joins TRBV2 and TRBJ1-1; 7 positions agree with TRBD1. In germline, CDR1 is SNHLY, CDR2 FYNNEI. The CDR3 is made up of 14 amino acids. The J segment lost 8 bases and the V segment lost 6 bases, leaving 12 bases of the junction unmatched. This CDR3 reads CASRSQGLAEEAFF. DNA for the CDR3: TGTGCCAGCAGATCACAGGGGCTTGCGGAGGAAGCTTTCTTT.